This is a list of T cell receptor beta chains from one sample in a study of T cells in Graves' hyperthyroidism and ophthalmopathy. TCRdb re-called the multiplex PCR reads with MiXCR, one entry per CDR3 protein. Of hundreds of thousands of distinct CDR3 sequences listed, less than 20% are singletons. Input material: blood. These receptors were obtained from a man in his forties with Graves' ophthalmopathy. CDR3s include the opening cysteine and the closing phenylalanine or tryptophan. A D gene is named only where the DNA matches it firmly. Part of the rows lack a size; the others show once, few, many or a class for expanded clones.

V: TRBV7-2; J: TRBJ2-7; D: .; size: many; DNA: TGTGCCAGCAGCCCCGGAGGGATTAGCTCCTACGAGCAGTACTTC; CDR3: CASSPGGISSYEQYF
V: TRBV20-1; J: TRBJ2-3; D: .; size: .; DNA: TGCAGTGCTGCGCCCGGGGCGACAGATACGCAGTATTTT; CDR3: CSAAPGATDTQYF
V: TRBV12-5; J: TRBJ2-3; D: .; size: .; DNA: TGTGCTAGTGGTTTGGGATTGACAGACACAGATACGCAGTATTTT; CDR3: CASGLGLTDTDTQYF
V: TRBV2; J: TRBJ2-2; D: TRBD1; size: many; DNA: TGTGCCAGCAGTGAGTTTTGGGACAGTAACACCGGGGAGCTGTTTTTT; CDR3: CASSEFWDSNTGELFF
V: TRBV20-1; J: TRBJ2-7; D: TRBD2; size: many; DNA: TGCAGTGCTAGTCGCCTAGCGGGGGGCGAGCAGTACTTC; CDR3: CSASRLAGGEQYF
V: TRBV20-1; J: TRBJ2-7; D: TRBD1; size: .; DNA: TGCAGTGCTAGGGGACAGTACTACGAGCAGTACTTC; CDR3: CSARGQYYEQYF
V: TRBV18; J: TRBJ1-5; D: .; size: .; DNA: TGTGCCAGCTCACCATTAAGGACCCCTAGCAATCAGCCCCAGCATTTT; CDR3: CASSPLRTPSNQPQHF
V: TRBV6-1; J: TRBJ2-7; D: TRBD2; size: .; DNA: TGTGCCAGCGGGGAGTCTTGGACTAGACCGGGCGAGCAGTACTTC; CDR3: CASGESWTRPGEQYF
V: TRBV7-3; J: TRBJ2-2; D: .; size: .; DNA: TGTGCCAGCAGCCCCGGGGGTGACATCGGGGAGCTGTTTTTT; CDR3: CASSPGGDIGELFF
V: TRBV11-2; J: TRBJ2-7; D: TRBD2; size: .; DNA: TGTGCCAGCGGATACCCCCCTACCGGGACTAGCGGGAGACCCACCTACGAGCAGTACTTC; CDR3: CASGYPPTGTSGRPTYEQYF
V: TRBV12-3/TRBV12-4; J: TRBJ1-2; D: TRBD1; size: .; DNA: TGTGCCAGCAAAGGGACAGGGGGTAGCTATGGCTACACCTTC; CDR3: CASKGTGGSYGYTF
V: TRBV2; J: TRBJ1-1; D: .; size: many; DNA: TGTGCCAGCAGTCCCCCTATTTACACTGAAGCTTTCTTT; CDR3: CASSPPIYTEAFF
V: TRBV11-1; J: TRBJ2-1; D: .; size: many; DNA: TGTGCCAGCAGCTTAGCGGGGGAGTTGAATGAGCAGTTCTTC; CDR3: CASSLAGELNEQFF
V: TRBV30; J: TRBJ1-2; D: .; size: few; DNA: TGTGCCTGGAGTGTTCCTGGGTCCTATGGCTACACCTTC; CDR3: CAWSVPGSYGYTF
V: TRBV28; J: TRBJ2-7; D: TRBD2; size: .; DNA: TGTGCCAGCAGTTTGGACCAGCGGGAGTACGAGCAGTACTTC; CDR3: CASSLDQREYEQYF
V: TRBV11-2; J: TRBJ1-3; D: .; size: many; DNA: TGTGCCAGCAGCCCCTGGGACACCTCTGGAAACACCATATATTTT; CDR3: CASSPWDTSGNTIYF
V: TRBV12-5; J: TRBJ2-3; D: .; size: many; DNA: TGTGCTAGTGGTTTGGCCATCACGGGACTGAGCACAGATACGCAGTATTTT; CDR3: CASGLAITGLSTDTQYF
V: TRBV7-3; J: TRBJ2-3; D: .; size: many; DNA: TGTGCCAGCAGCTTAGAGGGAGGTTACACAGATACGCAGTATTTT; CDR3: CASSLEGGYTDTQYF
V: TRBV3-1; J: TRBJ2-1; D: .; size: many; DNA: TGTGCCAGCAGTTCCGGGACCGCCTACCCAAATGAGCAGTTCTTC; CDR3: CASSSGTAYPNEQFF
V: TRBV12-3/TRBV12-4; J: TRBJ2-2; D: TRBD2; size: .; DNA: TGTGCCAGCAGCCCGGGACTAGCGGGAGTAGGGGAGCTGTTTTTT; CDR3: CASSPGLAGVGELFF
V: TRBV9; J: TRBJ2-3; D: .; size: .; DNA: TGTGCCAGCAGCGTAGGACAAGGCTACACAGATACGCAGTATTTT; CDR3: CASSVGQGYTDTQYF
V: TRBV20-1; J: TRBJ2-7; D: TRBD2; size: few; DNA: TGCAGTGCAAACCTAGCGGGAGTTCTCAACGAGCAGTACTTC; CDR3: CSANLAGVLNEQYF
V: TRBV18; J: TRBJ2-7; D: .; size: .; DNA: TGTGCCAGCTCACCACTAAGTGGCATGTTCTTCCACGAGCAGTACTTC; CDR3: CASSPLSGMFFHEQYF
V: TRBV5-1; J: TRBJ2-3; D: .; size: many; DNA: TGCGCCAGCAGCTTGGCCGGGGGCGTCGGAAATACGCAGTATTTT; CDR3: CASSLAGGVGNTQYF